These T cell receptor beta chains were read from a single sample in a study of OX40 agonist ivuxolimab in advanced cancers. TCRdb keeps only in-frame clones here, not all; method: immunoSEQ multiplex PCR. Here the sample spans 90,000 to 100,000 clones, approximately 88% being singletons. Sequences were derived from CD4+ or CD8+ T cells sorted from blood, sampled in a trial of the OX40 agonist ivuxolimab. The source of these receptors is an adult with an advanced solid tumor such as melanoma, head and neck, liver or kidney cancer. The CDR3 runs from the conserved cysteine through the conserved F or W.

j_gene: TRBJ2-7
v_gene: TRBV2
CDR3aa: CASSDSGVYEQYF

j_gene: TRBJ1-2
v_gene: TRBV6-5
CDR3aa: CASSYSPSYGYTF

j_gene: TRBJ1-5
v_gene: TRBV7-6
CDR3aa: CASSLPGGPQHF

j_gene: TRBJ1-5
v_gene: TRBV28
CDR3aa: CASAWGGGNQPQHF

j_gene: TRBJ2-7
v_gene: TRBV25-1
CDR3aa: CASSGGGAVSYEQYF

j_gene: TRBJ1-1
v_gene: TRBV9
CDR3aa: CASSEGQGVSTEAFF

j_gene: TRBJ2-1
v_gene: TRBV7-2
CDR3aa: CASSSQGESHEQFF

j_gene: TRBJ1-4
v_gene: TRBV10-1
CDR3aa: CASSAGTGGNEKLFF

j_gene: TRBJ2-5
v_gene: TRBV5-1
CDR3aa: CASSLSGGRSQETQYF

j_gene: TRBJ1-4
v_gene: TRBV4-1
CDR3aa: CASSQPSGAPGFWGEKLFF

j_gene: TRBJ1-2
v_gene: TRBV9
CDR3aa: CASSLNPGGRGHGYTF

j_gene: TRBJ1-5
v_gene: TRBV28
CDR3aa: CASSTPHSNQPQHF

j_gene: TRBJ1-1
v_gene: TRBV7-9
CDR3aa: CASSPRRDTEAFF

j_gene: TRBJ2-2
v_gene: TRBV7-3
CDR3aa: CASSLNPRNTGELFF

j_gene: TRBJ2-7
v_gene: TRBV6-5
CDR3aa: CATAGGVVHEQYF